The subject of this entry is one TCR beta chain. The antigen is undetermined. This sample is part of a study of shared clonotypes between healthy human individuals. Study background: The plates for each donor numbered three CD4 naive, three CD4 memory, two CD8 naive and one CD8 memory.

The CDR3 length is 14 residues. CDR1 and CDR2 from the germline V gene are LNHDA and SQIVND (reference sequence). Trimming removed 6 bases at V and 7 bases at J, with 18 bases between. Study findings and constraints: Clonotypes shared by all four donors outscored non-shared clonotypes in generation probability.

The genomic DNA of each subset was split evenly across several immunoSEQ plates. Only in-frame clones appear in the TCRdb table, and some are missing; sequencing was by immunoSEQ multiplex PCR. Of 2 million to 2.5 million clones listed, approximately 95% were seen once; the top ten hold 0.39%. Sequencing was carried out using naive CD4+ T cells from PBMCs. As to subset: CD45RA+ positively selected. The clonotype originates from a man aged 18 to 29 in good health. Some clones in this sample may be carry-over from other donors' samples. The chain has TRBV19 and TRBJ2-5, with D maybe TRBD1 (6 bases). The CDR3 sequence: CASSSSPLRGTQYF. In nucleotides, the CDR3 is TGTGCCAGTAGCTCCTCACCTCTCAGGGGGACCCAGTACTTC.